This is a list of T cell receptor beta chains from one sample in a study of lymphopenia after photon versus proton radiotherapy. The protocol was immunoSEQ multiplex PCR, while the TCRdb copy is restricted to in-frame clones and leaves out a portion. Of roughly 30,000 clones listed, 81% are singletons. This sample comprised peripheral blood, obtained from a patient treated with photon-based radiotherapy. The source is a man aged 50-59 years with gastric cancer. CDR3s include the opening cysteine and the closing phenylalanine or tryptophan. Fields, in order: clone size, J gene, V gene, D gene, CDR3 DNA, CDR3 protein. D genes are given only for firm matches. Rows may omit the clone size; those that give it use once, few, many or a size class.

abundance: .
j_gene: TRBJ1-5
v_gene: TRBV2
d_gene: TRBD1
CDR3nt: TGTGCCAGCGGACAGGAGGTCAATCAGCCCCAGCATTTT
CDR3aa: CASGQEVNQPQHF

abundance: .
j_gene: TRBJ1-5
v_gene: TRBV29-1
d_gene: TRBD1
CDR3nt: TGCAGCGCGGGACAGGAAAATCAGCCCCAGCATTTT
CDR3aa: CSAGQENQPQHF

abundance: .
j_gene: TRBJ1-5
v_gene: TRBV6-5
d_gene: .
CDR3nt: TGTGCCAGCAGTTACGACGCTGGATTGAAGCCCCAGCATTTT
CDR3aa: CASSYDAGLKPQHF

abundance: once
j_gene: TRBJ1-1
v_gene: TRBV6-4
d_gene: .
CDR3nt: TGTGCCAGCAGCAGGGTGGGCGGGAAGGTCACTGAAGCTTTCTTT
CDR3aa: CASSRVGGKVTEAFF

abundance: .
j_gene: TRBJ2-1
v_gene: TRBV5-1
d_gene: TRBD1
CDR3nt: TGCGCCAGCGACCGACAGGGCTTCTACAATGAGCAGTTCTTC
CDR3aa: CASDRQGFYNEQFF

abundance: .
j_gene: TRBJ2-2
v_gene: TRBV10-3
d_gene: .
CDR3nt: TGTGCCATCAGTGAGCTTCAGGGCACCGGGGAGCTGTTTTTT
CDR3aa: CAISELQGTGELFF

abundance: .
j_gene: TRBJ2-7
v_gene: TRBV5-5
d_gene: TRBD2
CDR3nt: TGTGCCAGCACCCGGACGGGGGAGGGAGAGCAGTACTTC
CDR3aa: CASTRTGEGEQYF

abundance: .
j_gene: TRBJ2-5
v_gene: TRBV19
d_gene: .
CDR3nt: TGTGCCAGTAGTGGACAACAGGGGCGGGGGCAAGAGACCCAGTACTTC
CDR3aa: CASSGQQGRGQETQYF

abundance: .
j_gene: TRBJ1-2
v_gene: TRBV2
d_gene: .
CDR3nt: TGTGCCAGCAGTGAAAGGGGTAGTAGGAATGGCTACACCTTC
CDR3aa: CASSERGSRNGYTF

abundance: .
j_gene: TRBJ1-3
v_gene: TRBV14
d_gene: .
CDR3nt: TGTGCCAGCAGCCCCCAGGGATACACCATATATTTT
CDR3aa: CASSPQGYTIYF

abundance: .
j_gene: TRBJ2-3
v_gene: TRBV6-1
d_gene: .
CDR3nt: TGTGCCGCAGTGATCAGGGGGGGAGATACGCAGTATTTT
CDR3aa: CAAVIRGGDTQYF

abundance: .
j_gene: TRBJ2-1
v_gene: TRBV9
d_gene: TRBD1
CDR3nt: TGTGCCAGCAGCCCACAGGGGGCGATGTCTAATGAGCAGTTCTTC
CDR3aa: CASSPQGAMSNEQFF

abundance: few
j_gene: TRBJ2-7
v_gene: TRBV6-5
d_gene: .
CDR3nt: TGTGCCAGCAGTTACACGGGGGACGAGCAGTACTTC
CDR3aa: CASSYTGDEQYF

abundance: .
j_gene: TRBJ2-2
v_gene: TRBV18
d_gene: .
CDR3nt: TGTGCCAGCTCACCGGCGGAGACCGGGGAGCTGTTTTTT
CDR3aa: CASSPAETGELFF

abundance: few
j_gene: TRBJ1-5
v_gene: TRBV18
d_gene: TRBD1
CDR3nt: TGTGCCAGCTCACTCCGGGACAGCCTCAATCAGCCCCAGCATTTT
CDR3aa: CASSLRDSLNQPQHF

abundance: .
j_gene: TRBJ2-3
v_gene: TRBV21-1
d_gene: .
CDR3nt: TGTGCCAGTCCTACAATGCCGACAGATACGCAGTATTTT
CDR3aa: CASPTMPTDTQYF

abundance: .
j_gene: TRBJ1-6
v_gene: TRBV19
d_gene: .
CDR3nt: TGTGCCAGTAGTATAGAACCGGGGCGGAGTTCACCCCTCCACTTT
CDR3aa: CASSIEPGRSSPLHF

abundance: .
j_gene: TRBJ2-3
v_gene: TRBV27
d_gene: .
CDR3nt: TGTGCCAGCCGGCCCTATAGCACAGATACGCAGTATTTT
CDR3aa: CASRPYSTDTQYF

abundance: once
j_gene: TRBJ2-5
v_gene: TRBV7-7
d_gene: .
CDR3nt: TGTGCCAGCAGCCTTACAGGGATCCAAGAGACCCAGTACTTC
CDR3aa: CASSLTGIQETQYF

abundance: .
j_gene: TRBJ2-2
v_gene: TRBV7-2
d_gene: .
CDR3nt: TGTGCCAGCAGCGGTCCTTCCGGGGAGCTGTTTTTT
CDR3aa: CASSGPSGELFF

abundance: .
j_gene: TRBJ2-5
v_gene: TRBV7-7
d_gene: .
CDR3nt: TGTGCCAGCAGCTTAGGAGGGGGTGAGACCCAGTACTTC
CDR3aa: CASSLGGGETQYF

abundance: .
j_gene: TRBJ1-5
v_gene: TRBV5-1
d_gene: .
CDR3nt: TGCGCCAGCAGTGGGGGATCTAATCAGCCCCAGCATTTT
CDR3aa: CASSGGSNQPQHF

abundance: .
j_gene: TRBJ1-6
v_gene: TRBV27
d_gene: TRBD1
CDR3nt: TGTGCCAGCAGTTACGGGACAGGCGGAGATTCACCCCTCCACTTT
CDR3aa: CASSYGTGGDSPLHF

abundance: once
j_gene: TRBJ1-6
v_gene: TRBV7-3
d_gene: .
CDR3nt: TGTGCCAGCAGCTCAGGACAGAATAATTCACCCCTCCACTTT
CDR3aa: CASSSGQNNSPLHF

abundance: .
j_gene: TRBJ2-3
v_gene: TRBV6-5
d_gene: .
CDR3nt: TGTGCCAGCAGTTCCCGACTAACAACGCAGTATTTT
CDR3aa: CASSSRLTTQYF

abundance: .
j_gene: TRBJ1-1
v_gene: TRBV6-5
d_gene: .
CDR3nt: TGTGCCAGCAGTCCCGGGGTCTACACTGAAGCTTTCTTT
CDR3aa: CASSPGVYTEAFF

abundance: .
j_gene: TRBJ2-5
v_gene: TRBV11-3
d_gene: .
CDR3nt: TGTGCCAGCAGCCACCAATTACAGGGTAGGGAGACCCAGTACTTC
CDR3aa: CASSHQLQGRETQYF

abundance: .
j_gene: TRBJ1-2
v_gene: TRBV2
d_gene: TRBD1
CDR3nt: TGTGCCAGCAGACAGGGGACTAACTATGGCTACACCTTC
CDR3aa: CASRQGTNYGYTF

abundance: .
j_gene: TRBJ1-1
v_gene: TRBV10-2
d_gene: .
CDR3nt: TGCGCCAGTGGTGGGGTGGGCTTGAACACTGAAGCTTTCTTT
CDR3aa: CASGGVGLNTEAFF

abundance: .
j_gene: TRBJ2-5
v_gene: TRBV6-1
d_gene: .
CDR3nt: TGTGCCAGCAGTCCTTGGGGGACGTACCAAGAGACCCAGTACTTC
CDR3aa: CASSPWGTYQETQYF

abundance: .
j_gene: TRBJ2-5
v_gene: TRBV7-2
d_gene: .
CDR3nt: TGTGCCAGCAGCTTAGATGGGGAGACCCAGTACTTC
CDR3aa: CASSLDGETQYF

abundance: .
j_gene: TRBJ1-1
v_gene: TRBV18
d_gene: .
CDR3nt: TGTGCCAGCTCAGGCCCCCGGGACGGCTACACTGAAGCTTTCTTT
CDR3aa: CASSGPRDGYTEAFF

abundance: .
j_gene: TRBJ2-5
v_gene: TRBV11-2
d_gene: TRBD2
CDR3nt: TGTGCCAGCAGCTTATTCCCCGGACTAGGGCAAGAGACCCAGTACTTC
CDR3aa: CASSLFPGLGQETQYF

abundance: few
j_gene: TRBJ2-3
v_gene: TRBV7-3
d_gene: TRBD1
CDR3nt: TGTGCCAGCAGCCCGGGACAGACCACAGATACGCAGTATTTT
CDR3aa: CASSPGQTTDTQYF

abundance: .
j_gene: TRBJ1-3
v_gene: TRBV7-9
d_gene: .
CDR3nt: TGTGCCAGCAGCGACAGCGGAAACACCATATATTTT
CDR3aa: CASSDSGNTIYF

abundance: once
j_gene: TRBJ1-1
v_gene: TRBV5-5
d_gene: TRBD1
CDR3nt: TGTGCCAGCAGCTTTGGGACAGGGGTCACTGAAGCTTTCTTT
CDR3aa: CASSFGTGVTEAFF

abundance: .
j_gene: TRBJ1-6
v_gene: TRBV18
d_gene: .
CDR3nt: TGTGCCAGCTCACGGACAGATATTAATTCACCCCTCCACTTT
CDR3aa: CASSRTDINSPLHF

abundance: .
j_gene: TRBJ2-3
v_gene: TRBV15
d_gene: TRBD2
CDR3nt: TGTGCCACCAGCAGAGGGGAGCGGGAAAGCACAGATACGCAGTATTTT
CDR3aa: CATSRGERESTDTQYF

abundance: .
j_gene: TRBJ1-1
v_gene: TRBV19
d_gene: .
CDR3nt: TGTGCCAGTAGTATTCTGGGGAGGGGATATGAAGCTTTCTTT
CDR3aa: CASSILGRGYEAFF

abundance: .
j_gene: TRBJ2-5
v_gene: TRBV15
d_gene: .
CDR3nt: TGTGCCACCAGCAGAGGAGGGTACGTGGAGGAGACCCAGTACTTC
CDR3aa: CATSRGGYVEETQYF

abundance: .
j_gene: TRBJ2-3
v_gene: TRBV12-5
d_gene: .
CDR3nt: TGTGCTAGTGTAGGACCGAGCCCCAATACGCAGTATTTT
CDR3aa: CASVGPSPNTQYF